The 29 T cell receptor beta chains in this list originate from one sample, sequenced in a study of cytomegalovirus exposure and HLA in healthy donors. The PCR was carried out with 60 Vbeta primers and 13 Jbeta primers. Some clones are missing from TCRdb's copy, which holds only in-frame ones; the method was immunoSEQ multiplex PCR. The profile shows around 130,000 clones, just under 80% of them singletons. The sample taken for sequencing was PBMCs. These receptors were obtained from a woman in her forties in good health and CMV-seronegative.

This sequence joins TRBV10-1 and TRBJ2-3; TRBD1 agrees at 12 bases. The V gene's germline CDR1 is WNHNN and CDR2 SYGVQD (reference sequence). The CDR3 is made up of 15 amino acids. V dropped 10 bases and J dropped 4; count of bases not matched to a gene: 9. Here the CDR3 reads CATYAGTGGPDTQYF. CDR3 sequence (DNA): TGCGCCACCTATGCCGGGACAGGGGGCCCAGATACGCAGTATTTT.

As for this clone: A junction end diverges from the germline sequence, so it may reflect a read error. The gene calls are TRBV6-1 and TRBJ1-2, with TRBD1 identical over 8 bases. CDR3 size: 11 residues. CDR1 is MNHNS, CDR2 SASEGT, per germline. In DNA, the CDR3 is TGTGCCAGCAGTGAAACGGCGGGACAGGTCTTC. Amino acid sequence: CASSETAGQVF.

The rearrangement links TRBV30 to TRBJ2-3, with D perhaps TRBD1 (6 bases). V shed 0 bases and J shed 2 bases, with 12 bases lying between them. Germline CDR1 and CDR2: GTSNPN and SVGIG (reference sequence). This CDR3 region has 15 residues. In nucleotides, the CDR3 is TGTGCCTGGAGTGTTCCCCAGGGGACCACAGATACGCAGTATTTT. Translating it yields CAWSVPQGTTDTQYF. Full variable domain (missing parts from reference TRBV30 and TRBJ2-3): SQTIHQWPATLVQPVGSPLSLECTVEGTSNPNLYWYRQAAGRGLQLLFYSVGIGQISSEVPQNLSASRPQDRQFILSSKKLLLSDSGFYLCAWSVPQGTTDTQYFGPGTRLTVL.

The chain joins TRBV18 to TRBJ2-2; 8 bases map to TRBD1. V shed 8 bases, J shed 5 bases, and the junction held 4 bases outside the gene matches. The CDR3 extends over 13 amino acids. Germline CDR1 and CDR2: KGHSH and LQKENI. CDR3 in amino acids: CASGTGDTGELFF. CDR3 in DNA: TGTGCCAGCGGGACAGGCGATACCGGGGAGCTGTTTTTT.

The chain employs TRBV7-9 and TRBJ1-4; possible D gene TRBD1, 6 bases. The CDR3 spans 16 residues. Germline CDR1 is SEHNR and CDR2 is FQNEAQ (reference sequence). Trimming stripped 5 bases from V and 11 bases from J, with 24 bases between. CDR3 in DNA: TGTGCCAGCAGCCCCATTCAGGGGACCGACAATAATAAACTGTTTTTT. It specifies CASSPIQGTDNNKLFF.

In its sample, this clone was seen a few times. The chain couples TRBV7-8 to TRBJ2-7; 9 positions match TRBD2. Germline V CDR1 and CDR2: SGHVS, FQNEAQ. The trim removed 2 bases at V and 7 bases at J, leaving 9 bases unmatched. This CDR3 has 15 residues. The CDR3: CASSLRREGQREQYF. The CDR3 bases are TGTGCCAGCAGCTTAAGGCGGGAGGGCCAACGTGAGCAGTACTTC.

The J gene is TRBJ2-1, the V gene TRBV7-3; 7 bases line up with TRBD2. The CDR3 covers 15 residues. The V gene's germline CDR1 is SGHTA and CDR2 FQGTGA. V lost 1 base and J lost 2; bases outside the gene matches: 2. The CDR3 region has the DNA TGTGCCAGCAGCTTAAGCGGGAGCACCTACAATGAGCAGTTCTTC. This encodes CASSLSGSTYNEQFF. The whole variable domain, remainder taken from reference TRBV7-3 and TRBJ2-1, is GAGVSQTPSNKVTEKGKYVELRCDPISGHTALYWYRQSLGQGPEFLIYFQGTGAADDSGLPNDRFFAVRPEGSVSTLKIQRTERGDSAVYLCASSLSGSTYNEQFFGPGTRLTVL.

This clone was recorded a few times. CDR3 DNA: TGTGCCAGCAGCTTGCGAGGTGACAGATCATATAATTCACCCCTCCACTTT. It is translated as CASSLRGDRSYNSPLHF. The genes are TRBV7-8 and TRBJ1-6, with D perhaps TRBD1 (5 bases). Trimming pared 3 bases from V and 4 bases from J, leaving 16 bases between. This CDR3 has 17 amino acids. Looked up from germline, CDR1 is SGHVS and CDR2 is FQNEAQ.

In nucleotides, the CDR3 is TGTGCCAGCAGCTTCGACAGGGCGGGCGGGGAGCTGTTTTTT. Translation: CASSFDRAGGELFF. This sequence joins TRBV5-8 and TRBJ2-2; TRBD1 aligns across 7 bases. Germline CDR1 reads SGHTS; CDR2 reads YDEGEE. The J segment lost 7 bases and the V segment lost 2 bases, leaving 5 bases of the junction unmatched. The CDR3 consists of 14 residues.

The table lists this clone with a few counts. The CDR3 loop is CASSLGAFKETQYF. In DNA, the CDR3 is TGTGCCAGCAGTTTGGGGGCGTTTAAAGAGACCCAGTACTTC. The rearrangement links TRBV28 to TRBJ2-5; a possible D gene is TRBD1 (6 bases). Germline CDR1 reads MDHEN; CDR2 reads SYDVKM. Trimming pared 3 bases from V and 3 bases from J, leaving 11 bases between. This CDR3 spans 14 amino acids.

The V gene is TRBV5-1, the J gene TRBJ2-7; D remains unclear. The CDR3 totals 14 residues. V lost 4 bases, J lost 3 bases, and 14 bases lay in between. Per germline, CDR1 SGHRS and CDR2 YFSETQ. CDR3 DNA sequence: TGCGCCAGCAGCCCCTTGGGCCCTAACTACGAGCAGTACTTC. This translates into CASSPLGPNYEQYF.

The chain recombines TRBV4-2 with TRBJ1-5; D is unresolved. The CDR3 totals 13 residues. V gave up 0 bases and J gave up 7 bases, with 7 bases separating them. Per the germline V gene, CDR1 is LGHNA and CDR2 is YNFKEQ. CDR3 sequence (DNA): TGTGCCAGCAGCCAAGATTCGGGGCAGCCCCAGCATTTT. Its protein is CASSQDSGQPQHF.

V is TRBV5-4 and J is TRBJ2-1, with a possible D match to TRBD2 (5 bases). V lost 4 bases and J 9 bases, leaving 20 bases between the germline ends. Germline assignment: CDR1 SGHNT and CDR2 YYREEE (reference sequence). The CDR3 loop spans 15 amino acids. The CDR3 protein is CASSPDPTTWGEQFF. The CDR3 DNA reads TGTGCCAGCAGCCCTGACCCGACTACCTGGGGTGAGCAGTTCTTC.

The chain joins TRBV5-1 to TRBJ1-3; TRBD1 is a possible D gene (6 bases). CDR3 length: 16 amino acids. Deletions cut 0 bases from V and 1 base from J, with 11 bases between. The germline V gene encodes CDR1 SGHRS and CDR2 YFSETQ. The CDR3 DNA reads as TGCGCCAGCAGCTTGGGGGGGGGCCGATCTGGAAACACCATATATTTT. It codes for CASSLGGGRSGNTIYF.

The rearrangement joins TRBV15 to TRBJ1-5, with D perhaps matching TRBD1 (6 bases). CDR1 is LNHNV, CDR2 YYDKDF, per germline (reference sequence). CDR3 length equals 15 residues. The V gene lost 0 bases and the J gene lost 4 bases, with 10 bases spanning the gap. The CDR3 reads CATSREQGPNQPQHF. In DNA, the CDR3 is TGTGCCACCAGCAGAGAACAGGGCCCAAATCAGCCCCAGCATTTT.

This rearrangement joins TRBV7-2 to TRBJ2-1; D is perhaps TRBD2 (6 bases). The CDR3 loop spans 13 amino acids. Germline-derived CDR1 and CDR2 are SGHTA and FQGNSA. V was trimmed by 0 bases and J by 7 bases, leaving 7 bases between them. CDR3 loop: CASSLAGSNEQFF. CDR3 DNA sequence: TGTGCCAGCAGCTTAGCCGGGAGTAATGAGCAGTTCTTC. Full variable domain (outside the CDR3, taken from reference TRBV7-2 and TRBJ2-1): GAGVSQSPSNKVTEKGKDVELRCDPISGHTALYWYRQSLGQGLEFLIYFQGNSAPDKSGLPSDRFSAERTGGSVSTLTIQRTQQEDSAVYLCASSLAGSNEQFFGPGTRLTVL.

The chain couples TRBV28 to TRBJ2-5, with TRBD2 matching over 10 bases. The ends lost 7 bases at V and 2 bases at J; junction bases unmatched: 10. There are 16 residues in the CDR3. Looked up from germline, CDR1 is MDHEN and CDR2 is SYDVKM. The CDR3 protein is CASTQELAGPQETQYF. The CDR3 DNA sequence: TGTGCCAGCACCCAGGAACTAGCGGGACCACAAGAGACCCAGTACTTC.

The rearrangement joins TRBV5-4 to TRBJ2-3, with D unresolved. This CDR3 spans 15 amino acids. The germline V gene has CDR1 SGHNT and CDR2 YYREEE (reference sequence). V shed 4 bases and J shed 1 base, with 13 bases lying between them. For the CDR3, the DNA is TGTGCCAGCAGCGGGTACAGTCTGGGCACAGATACGCAGTATTTT. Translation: CASSGYSLGTDTQYF.

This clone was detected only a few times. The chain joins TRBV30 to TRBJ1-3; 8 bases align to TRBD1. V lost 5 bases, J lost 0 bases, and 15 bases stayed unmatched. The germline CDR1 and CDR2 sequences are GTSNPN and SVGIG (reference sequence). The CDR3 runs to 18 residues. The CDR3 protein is CAWFRDRSSTSSGNTIYF. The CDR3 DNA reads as TGTGCCTGGTTCCGGGACAGGTCCTCAACGAGCTCTGGAAACACCATATATTTT.

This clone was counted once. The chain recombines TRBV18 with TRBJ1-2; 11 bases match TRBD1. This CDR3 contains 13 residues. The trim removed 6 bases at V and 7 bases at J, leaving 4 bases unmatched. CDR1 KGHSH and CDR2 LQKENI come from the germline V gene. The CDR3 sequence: CASSPDRGRGYTF. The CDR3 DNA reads TGTGCCAGCTCCCCGGACAGGGGGCGTGGCTACACCTTC.

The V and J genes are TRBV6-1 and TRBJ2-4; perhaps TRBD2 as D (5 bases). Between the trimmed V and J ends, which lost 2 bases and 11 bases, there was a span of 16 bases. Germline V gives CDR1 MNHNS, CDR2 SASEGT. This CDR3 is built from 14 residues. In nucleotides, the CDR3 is TGTGCCAGCAGTGAACGTACTGCGGCGAGGGTTCAGTACTTC. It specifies CASSERTAARVQYF.

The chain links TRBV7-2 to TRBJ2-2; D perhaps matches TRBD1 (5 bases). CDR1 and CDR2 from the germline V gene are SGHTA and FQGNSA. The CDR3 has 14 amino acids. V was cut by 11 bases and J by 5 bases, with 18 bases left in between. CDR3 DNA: TGTGCCGACCGTCTTCAGGGTAGGACCGGGGAGCTGTTTTTT. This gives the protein CADRLQGRTGELFF.

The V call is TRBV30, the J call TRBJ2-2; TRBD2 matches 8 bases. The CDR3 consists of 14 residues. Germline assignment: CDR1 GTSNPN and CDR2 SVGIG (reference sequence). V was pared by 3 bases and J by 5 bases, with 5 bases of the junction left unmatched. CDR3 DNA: TGTGCCTGGAGGCTTAGCGGGGTAACCGGGGAGCTGTTTTTT. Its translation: CAWRLSGVTGELFF.

The CDR3: CASMGGGPTNEKLFF. The CDR3 DNA reads as TGTGCTTCGATGGGCGGGGGCCCAACTAATGAAAAACTGTTTTTT. V is TRBV28 and J is TRBJ1-4; D perhaps matches TRBD1 (6 bases). Germline CDR1 reads MDHEN; CDR2 reads SYDVKM. The CDR3 has 15 residues.

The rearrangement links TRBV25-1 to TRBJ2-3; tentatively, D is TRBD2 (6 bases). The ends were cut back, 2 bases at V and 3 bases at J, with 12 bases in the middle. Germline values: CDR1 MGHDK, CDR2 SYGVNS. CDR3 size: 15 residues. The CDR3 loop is CASSERAGQTDTQYF. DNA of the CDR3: TGTGCCAGCAGTGAAAGAGCGGGCCAAACAGATACGCAGTATTTT.

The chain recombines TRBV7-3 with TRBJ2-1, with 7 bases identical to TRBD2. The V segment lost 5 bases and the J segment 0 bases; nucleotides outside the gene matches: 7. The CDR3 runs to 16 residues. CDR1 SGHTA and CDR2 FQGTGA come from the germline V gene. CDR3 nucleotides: TGTGCCAGCAGCCCTCGGGGGAGGGCCTCCTACAATGAGCAGTTCTTC. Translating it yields CASSPRGRASYNEQFF.

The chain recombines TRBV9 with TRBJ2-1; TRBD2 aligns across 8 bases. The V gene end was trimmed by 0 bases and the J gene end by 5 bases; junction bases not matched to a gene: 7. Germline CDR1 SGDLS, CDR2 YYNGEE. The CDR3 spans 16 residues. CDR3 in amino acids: CASSVDGLARDNEQFF. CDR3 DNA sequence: TGTGCCAGCAGCGTAGATGGACTAGCACGGGACAATGAGCAGTTCTTC.

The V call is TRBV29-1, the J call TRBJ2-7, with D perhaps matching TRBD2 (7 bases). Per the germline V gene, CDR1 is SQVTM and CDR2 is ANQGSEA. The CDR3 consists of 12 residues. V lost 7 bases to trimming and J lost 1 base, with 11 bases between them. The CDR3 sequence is CSAEGGSYEQYF. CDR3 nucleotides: TGCAGCGCCGAGGGGGGGTCCTACGAGCAGTACTTC.

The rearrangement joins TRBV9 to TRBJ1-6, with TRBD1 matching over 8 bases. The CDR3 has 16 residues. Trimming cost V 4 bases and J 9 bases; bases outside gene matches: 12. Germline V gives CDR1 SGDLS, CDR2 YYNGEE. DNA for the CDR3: TGTGCCAGCAGCCCCCAAGGGGGGACAGGTGGTTCACCCCTCCACTTT. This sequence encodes CASSPQGGTGGSPLHF.